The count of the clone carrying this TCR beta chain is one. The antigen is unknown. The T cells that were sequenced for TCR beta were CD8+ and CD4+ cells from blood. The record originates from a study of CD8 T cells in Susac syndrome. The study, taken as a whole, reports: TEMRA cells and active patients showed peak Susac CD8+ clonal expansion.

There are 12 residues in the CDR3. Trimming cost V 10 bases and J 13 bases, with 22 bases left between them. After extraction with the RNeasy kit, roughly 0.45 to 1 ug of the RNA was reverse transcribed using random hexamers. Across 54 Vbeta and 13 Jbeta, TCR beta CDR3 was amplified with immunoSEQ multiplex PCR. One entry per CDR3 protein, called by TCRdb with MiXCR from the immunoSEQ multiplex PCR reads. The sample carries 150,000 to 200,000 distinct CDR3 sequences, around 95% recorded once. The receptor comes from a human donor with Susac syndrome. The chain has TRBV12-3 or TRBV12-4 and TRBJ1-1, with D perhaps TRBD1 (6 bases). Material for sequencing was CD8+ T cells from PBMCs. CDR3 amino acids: CATEGGDAVYFF. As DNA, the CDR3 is TGTGCCACAGAGGGGGGAGACGCAGTGTATTTCTTT.